The 3 T cell receptor beta chains given below trace back to one sample, sequenced in a study of regulatory and conventional T cells in breast cancer. TCRdb recomputed calls from the PCR reads with MiXCR, one row per CDR3 protein. Here the sample spans fewer than 1,500 distinct CDR3 sequences, approximately 80% being singletons. Sequenced sample: regulatory T cells from blood. These receptors were taken from a male donor in good health.

This chain uses TRBV7-9 with TRBJ1-1; D call uncertain. The V gene's germline CDR1 is SEHNR and CDR2 FQNEAQ (reference sequence). V was shortened by 2 bases and J by 6 bases, with 10 bases between the two germline ends. The CDR3 sequence is 13 residues long. The CDR3: CASSLSNSAEAFF. CDR3 DNA sequence: TGTGCCAGCAGCTTAAGCAACTCGGCTGAAGCTTTCTTT.

This chain uses TRBV29-1 with TRBJ2-1; a weak D match, TRBD2 (6 bases). Germline assignment: CDR1 SQVTM and CDR2 ANQGSEA. V dropped 4 bases and J dropped 8 bases, with 15 bases sitting between them. This CDR3 contains 13 residues. CDR3 residues: CSVAGSPWDEQFF. The CDR3 DNA is TGCAGCGTTGCCGGGAGCCCTTGGGATGAGCAGTTCTTC.

This clonotype was counted a single time. The chain is built from TRBV7-2 and TRBJ2-5; no reliable D call. CDR3 length: 16 amino acids. Germline CDR1 SGHTA, CDR2 FQGNSA. Trimming cost V 3 bases and J 4 bases, with 18 bases left between them. The DNA of the CDR3 is TGTGCCAGCAGCTTTCACGGGCGCCGACTCAGAGAGACCCAGTACTTC. It codes for CASSFHGRRLRETQYF.